Below, 10 T cell receptor beta chains from the same sample are listed, as sequenced in a study of T cell changes during pregnancy in multiple sclerosis. Using immunoSEQ multiplex PCR, the repertoire was profiled, and TCRdb retains in-frame clones only, with some absent. The sample consists of tens of thousands of clones, 88% of them appearing once. The sample here was CD4+ T cells from peripheral blood mononuclear cells, taken in the second trimester of pregnancy. All receptors come from a female donor with multiple sclerosis, enrolled in a pregnancy study.

The chain uses TRBV29-1 and TRBJ1-5, with 9 bases lining up with TRBD1. CDR3 size: 15 residues. The germline gives CDR1 SQVTM, CDR2 ANQGSEA. V was clipped by 4 bases and J by 3 bases; unmatched bases: 7. This chain's CDR3 is CSVVFGQGYNQPQHF. CDR3 nucleotides: TGCAGCGTTGTATTCGGACAGGGGTACAATCAGCCCCAGCATTTT.

This clone was seen a handful of times. V usage is TRBV5-4 and J usage is TRBJ2-2; D is uncertain. The ends were cut back, 4 bases at V and 1 base at J, with 11 bases in the middle. The CDR3 totals 15 residues. CDR1 SGHNT and CDR2 YYREEE come from the germline V gene (reference sequence). The CDR3 DNA sequence: TGTGCCAGCAGCCCCCTCGGCGGGAACACCGGGGAGCTGTTTTTT. Residues: CASSPLGGNTGELFF. The full variable domain, with the rest looked up from reference TRBV5-4 and TRBJ2-2, is ETGVTQSPTHLIKTRGQQVTLRCSSQSGHNTVSWYQQALGQGPQFIFQYYREEENGRGNFPPRFSGLQFPNYSSELNVNALELDDSALYLCASSPLGGNTGELFFGEGSRLTVL.

The V gene is TRBV4-3, the J gene TRBJ1-1, with 9 nucleotides matching TRBD1. This CDR3 comprises 16 residues. V dropped 3 bases and J dropped 5; count of bases not matched to a gene: 10. CDR1 and CDR2 from the germline V gene are LGHNA and YSLEER. The CDR3 loop is CASSHTGGRAGTEAFF. In nucleotides, the CDR3 is TGCGCCAGCAGCCACACAGGGGGCCGTGCGGGAACTGAAGCTTTCTTT.

This clone has more than one count but fewer than ten. V and J are TRBV19 and TRBJ2-7; TRBD2 matches at 11 bases. The V segment lost 6 bases and the J segment 0 bases; nucleotides outside the gene matches: 19. CDR1 and CDR2 from the germline V gene are LNHDA and SQIVND (reference sequence). CDR3 length: 20 amino acids. The CDR3 spells CASSRWIPGTSGLSSYEQYF. CDR3 nucleotides: TGTGCCAGTAGCCGCTGGATACCGGGGACTAGCGGACTTAGCTCCTACGAGCAGTACTTC.

V is TRBV6-5 and J is TRBJ2-1; D is perhaps TRBD2 (5 bases). Trimming pared 4 bases from V and 2 bases from J, leaving 12 bases between. The CDR3 runs 15 residues. CDR1 MNHEY and CDR2 SVGAGI come from the germline V gene. Here the CDR3 DNA reads TGTGCCAGCAGTTTTAGACGGGATCCCTACAATGAGCAGTTCTTC. The encoded protein is CASSFRRDPYNEQFF.

The V gene is TRBV28, the J gene TRBJ2-1, with 7 bases identical to TRBD1. CDR3 length equals 14 residues. With 7 bases clipped from V and 0 bases from J, the junction kept 3 bases outside the gene matches. Germline CDR1 and CDR2: MDHEN and SYDVKM. CDR3 nucleotide sequence: TGTGCCAGCAAAGGGACAGACTCCTACAATGAGCAGTTCTTC. Residues: CASKGTDSYNEQFF.

The rearrangement links TRBV6-1 to TRBJ2-1; TRBD1 matches 9 bases. This CDR3 is built from 15 residues. The V gene end was trimmed by 6 bases and the J gene end by 4 bases; junction bases not matched to a gene: 7. Germline values: CDR1 MNHNS, CDR2 SASEGT. The DNA for the CDR3 is TGTGCCAGCAGGGAGACAGGGGGTGGTTACAATGAGCAGTTCTTC. Translation gives CASRETGGGYNEQFF.

The chain links TRBV2 to TRBJ2-5; TRBD2 aligns across 7 bases. The germline gives CDR1 SNHLY, CDR2 FYNNEI. This CDR3 is 14 amino acids long. J gave up 5 bases and V 5 bases, and 8 bases lay outside the gene matches. CDR3 DNA: TGTGCCAGCAGTCGGACTAGGGAGGGGGAGACCCAGTACTTC. Its translation is CASSRTREGETQYF.

This chain joins TRBV4-1 and TRBJ2-2; 8 bases match TRBD1. There are 15 residues in the CDR3. V trimming: 4 bases; J trimming: 5 bases; junction bases outside the gene matches: 6. Germline assignment: CDR1 MGHRA and CDR2 YSYEKL. CDR3 nucleotides: TGCGCCAGCAGCCCCAGGACAGGGCGGACCGGGGAGCTGTTTTTT. It encodes CASSPRTGRTGELFF.

V and J are TRBV28 and TRBJ1-5; D is unresolved. In germline, CDR1 is MDHEN, CDR2 SYDVKM. This CDR3 comprises 14 residues. V shed 7 bases and J shed 2 bases, with 12 bases lying between them. CDR3 in DNA: TGTGCCAGCAAAAGAATGGGCGGCAATCAGCCCCAGCATTTT. This encodes CASKRMGGNQPQHF.